These 5 T cell receptor beta chains came from one sample sequenced in a study of neurological immune-mediated disorders. TCRdb recomputed calls from the 5' RACE reads with MiXCR, one row per CDR3 protein. The data contain 60,000 to 90,000 distinct CDR3 sequences, 10% of them seen just once; the ten biggest clones take up 9.5% to 10%. Specified time point: longitudinal time-point 1 (baseline). Sequences were obtained from PBMCs. The receptors shown here come from a man aged 25-45 years in good health.

This clonotype occurred many times. The gene calls are TRBV12-3 or TRBV12-4 and TRBJ1-1; D perhaps matches TRBD1 (6 bases). This CDR3 contains 11 residues. With 10 bases removed from V and 11 bases from J, the gap between germline ends came to 17 bases. CDR3 region: CATSDRSAAFF. Written as DNA, the CDR3 is TGTGCCACCTCGGACAGATCCGCCGCTTTCTTT.

This clonotype was recorded at least ten times. DNA for the CDR3: TGTGCCAGCAGTTTAGATGGGACAGGGGTAGAAGGCTACACCTTC. Residues: CASSLDGTGVEGYTF. This chain connects TRBV12-3 or TRBV12-4 to TRBJ1-2, with TRBD1 matching 10 bases. V trimming: 1 base; J trimming: 8 bases; junction bases outside the gene matches: 7. The CDR3 covers 15 residues.

The CDR3 loop is CSASDRGAETQYF. CDR3 nucleotide sequence: TGCAGTGCTTCGGACAGGGGGGCGGAGACCCAGTACTTC. The chain has TRBV20-1 and TRBJ2-5; 10 positions match TRBD1. The V gene end was trimmed by 5 bases and the J gene end by 5 bases; junction bases not matched to a gene: 5. Germline CDR1 reads DFQATT; CDR2 reads SNEGSKA (reference sequence). The CDR3 has 13 amino acids.

In regard to this clonotype: This may stem from a read error, because a much larger clone lies one nucleotide away. The chain carries TRBV19 and TRBJ1-1; weak D call: TRBD1 (6 bases). The germline CDR1 and CDR2 sequences are LNHDA and SQIVND (reference sequence). Trimming removed 7 bases at V and 5 bases at J, with 14 bases between. The CDR3 loop spans 13 amino acids. In nucleotides, the CDR3 is TGTGCCAGTACTAGGGGGTTCTTGACTGAAGCTTTCTTT. Residues: CASTRGFLTEAFF.

This clonotype was recorded a few times. The chain links TRBV7-9 to TRBJ2-3, with 8 positions matching TRBD2. Per germline, CDR1 SEHNR and CDR2 FQNEAQ (reference sequence). The V segment lost 2 bases and the J segment 4 bases; nucleotides outside the gene matches: 5. This CDR3 has 15 residues. The CDR3 region is CASSLISGTPDTQYF. The CDR3 DNA follows: TGTGCCAGCAGCTTAATTAGCGGGACCCCAGATACGCAGTATTTT. The whole variable domain, remainder taken from reference TRBV7-9 and TRBJ2-3, is DTGVSQNPRHKITKRGQNVTFRCDPISEHNRLYWYRQTLGQGPEFLTYFQNEAQLEKSRLLSDRFSAERPKGSFSTLEIQRTEQGDSAMYLCASSLISGTPDTQYFGPGTRLTVL.